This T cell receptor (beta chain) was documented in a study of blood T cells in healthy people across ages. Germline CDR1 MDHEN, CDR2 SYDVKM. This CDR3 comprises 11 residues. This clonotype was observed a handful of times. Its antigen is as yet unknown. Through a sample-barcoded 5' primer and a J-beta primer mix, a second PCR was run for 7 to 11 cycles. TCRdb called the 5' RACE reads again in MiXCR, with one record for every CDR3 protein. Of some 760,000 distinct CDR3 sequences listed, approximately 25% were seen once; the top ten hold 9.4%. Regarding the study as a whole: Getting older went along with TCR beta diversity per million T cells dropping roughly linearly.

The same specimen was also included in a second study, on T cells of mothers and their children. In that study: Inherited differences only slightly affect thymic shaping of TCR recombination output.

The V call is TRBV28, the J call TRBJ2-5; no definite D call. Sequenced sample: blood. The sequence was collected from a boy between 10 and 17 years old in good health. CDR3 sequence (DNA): TGTGCGACCAACAGCCAAGAGACCCAGTACTTC. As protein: CATNSQETQYF.